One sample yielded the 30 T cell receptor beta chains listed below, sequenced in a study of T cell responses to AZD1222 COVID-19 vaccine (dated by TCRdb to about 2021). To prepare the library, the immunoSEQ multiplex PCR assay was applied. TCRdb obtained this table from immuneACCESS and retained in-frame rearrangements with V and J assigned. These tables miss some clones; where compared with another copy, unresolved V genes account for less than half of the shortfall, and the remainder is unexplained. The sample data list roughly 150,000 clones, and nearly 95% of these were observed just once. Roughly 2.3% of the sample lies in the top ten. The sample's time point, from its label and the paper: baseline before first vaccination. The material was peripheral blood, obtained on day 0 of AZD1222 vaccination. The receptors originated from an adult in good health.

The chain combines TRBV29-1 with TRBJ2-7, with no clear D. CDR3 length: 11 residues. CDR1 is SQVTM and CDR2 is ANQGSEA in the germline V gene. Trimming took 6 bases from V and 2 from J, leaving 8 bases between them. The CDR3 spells CSVGSPYEQYF. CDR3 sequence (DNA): TGCAGCGTAGGCAGCCCCTACGAGCAGTACTTC.

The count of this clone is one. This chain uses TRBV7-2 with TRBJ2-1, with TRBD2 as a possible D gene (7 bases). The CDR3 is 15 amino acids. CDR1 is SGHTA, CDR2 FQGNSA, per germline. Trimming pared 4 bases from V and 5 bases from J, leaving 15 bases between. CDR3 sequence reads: CASSSPAGANNEQFF. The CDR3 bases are TGTGCCAGCAGCTCCCCTGCGGGGGCCAACAATGAGCAGTTCTTC.

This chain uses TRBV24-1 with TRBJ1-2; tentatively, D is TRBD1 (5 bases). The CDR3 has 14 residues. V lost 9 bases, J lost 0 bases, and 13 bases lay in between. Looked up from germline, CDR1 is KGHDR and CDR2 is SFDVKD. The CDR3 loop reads CATRDGAPNYGYTF. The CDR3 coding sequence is TGTGCCACCCGAGATGGGGCACCTAACTATGGCTACACCTTC.

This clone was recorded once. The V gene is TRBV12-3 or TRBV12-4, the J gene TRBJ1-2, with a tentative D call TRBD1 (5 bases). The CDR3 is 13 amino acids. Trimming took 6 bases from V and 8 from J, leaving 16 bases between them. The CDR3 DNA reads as TGTGCCAGCAGCGGGACGGCCATAGTCGGCTACACCTTC. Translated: CASSGTAIVGYTF.

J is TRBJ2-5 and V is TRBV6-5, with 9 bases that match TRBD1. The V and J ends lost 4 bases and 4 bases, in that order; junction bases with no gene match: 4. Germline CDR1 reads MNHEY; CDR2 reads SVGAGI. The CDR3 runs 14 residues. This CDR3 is CASSWDRAGETQYF. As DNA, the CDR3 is TGTGCCAGCAGTTGGGACAGGGCGGGAGAGACCCAGTACTTC.

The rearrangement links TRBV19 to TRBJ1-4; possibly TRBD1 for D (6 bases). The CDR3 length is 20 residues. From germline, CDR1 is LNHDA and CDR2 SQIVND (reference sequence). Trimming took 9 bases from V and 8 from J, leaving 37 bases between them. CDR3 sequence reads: CASHPESALSTGLYSEKLFF. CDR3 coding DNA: TGTGCCAGCCACCCGGAGTCCGCCCTCTCTACAGGGTTATACTCCGAAAAACTGTTTTTT. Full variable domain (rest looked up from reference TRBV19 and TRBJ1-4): DGGITQSPKYLFRKEGQNVTLSCEQNLNHDAMYWYRQDPGQGLRLIYYSQIVNDFQKGDIAEGYSVSREKKESFPLTVTSAQKNPTAFYLCASHPESALSTGLYSEKLFFGSGTQLSVL.

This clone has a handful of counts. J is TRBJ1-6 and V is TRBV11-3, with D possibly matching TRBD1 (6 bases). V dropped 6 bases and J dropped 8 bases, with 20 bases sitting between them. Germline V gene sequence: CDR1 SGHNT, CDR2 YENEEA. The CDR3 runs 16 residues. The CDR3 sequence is CASRGPTRGTYSPLHF. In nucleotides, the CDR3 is TGTGCCAGCAGAGGGCCGACTAGGGGGACTTATTCACCCCTCCACTTT.

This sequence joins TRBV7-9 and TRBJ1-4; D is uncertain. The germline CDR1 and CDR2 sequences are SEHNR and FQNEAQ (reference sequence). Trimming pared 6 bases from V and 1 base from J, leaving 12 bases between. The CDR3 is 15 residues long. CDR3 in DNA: TGTGCCAGCAGACCACAACAGCAAACTAATGAAAAACTGTTTTTT. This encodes CASRPQQQTNEKLFF.

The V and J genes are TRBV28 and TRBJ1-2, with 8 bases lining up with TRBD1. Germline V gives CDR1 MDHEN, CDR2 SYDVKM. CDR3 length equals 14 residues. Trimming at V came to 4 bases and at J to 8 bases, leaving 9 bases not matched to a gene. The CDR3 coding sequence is TGTGCCAGCAGTTGGACAGGGCGACTATCGGGCTACACCTTC. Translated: CASSWTGRLSGYTF.

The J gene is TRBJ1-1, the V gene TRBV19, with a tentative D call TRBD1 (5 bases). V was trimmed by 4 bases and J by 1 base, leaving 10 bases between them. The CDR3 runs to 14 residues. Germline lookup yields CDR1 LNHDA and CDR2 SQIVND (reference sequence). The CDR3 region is CASSTQTANTEAFF. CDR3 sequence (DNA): TGTGCCAGTAGTACCCAGACAGCGAACACTGAAGCTTTCTTT.

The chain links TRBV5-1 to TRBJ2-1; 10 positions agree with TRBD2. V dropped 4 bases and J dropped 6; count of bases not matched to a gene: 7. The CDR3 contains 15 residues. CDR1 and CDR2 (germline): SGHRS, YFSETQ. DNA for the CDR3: TGCGCCAGCAGCCAAAGACTAGCGGGCGGCAATGAGCAGTTCTTC. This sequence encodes CASSQRLAGGNEQFF.

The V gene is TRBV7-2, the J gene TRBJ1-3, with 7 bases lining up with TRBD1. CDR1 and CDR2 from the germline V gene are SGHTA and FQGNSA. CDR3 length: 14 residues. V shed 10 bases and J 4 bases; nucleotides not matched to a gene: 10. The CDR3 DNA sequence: TGTGCCACAGCGACAGGGAATTCCGGAAACACCATATATTTT. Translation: CATATGNSGNTIYF.

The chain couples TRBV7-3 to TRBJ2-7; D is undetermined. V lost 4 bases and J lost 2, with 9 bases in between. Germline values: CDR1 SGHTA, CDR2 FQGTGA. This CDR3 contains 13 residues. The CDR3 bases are TGTGCCAGCAGCTCGCCACCTACCTACGAGCAGTACTTC. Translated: CASSSPPTYEQYF.

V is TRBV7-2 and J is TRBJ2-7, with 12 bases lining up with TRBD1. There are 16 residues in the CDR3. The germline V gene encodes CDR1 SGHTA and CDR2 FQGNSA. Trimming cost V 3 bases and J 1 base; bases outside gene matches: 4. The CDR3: CASSLGTGGSSYEQYF. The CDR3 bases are TGTGCCAGCAGCTTGGGGACAGGGGGCAGTTCCTACGAGCAGTACTTC.

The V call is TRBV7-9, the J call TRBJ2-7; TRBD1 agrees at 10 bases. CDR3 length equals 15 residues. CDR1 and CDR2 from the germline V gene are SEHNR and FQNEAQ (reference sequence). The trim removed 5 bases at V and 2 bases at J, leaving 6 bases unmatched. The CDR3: CASSPGTGAPYEQYF. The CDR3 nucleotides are TGTGCCAGCAGCCCAGGGACAGGGGCTCCCTACGAGCAGTACTTC.

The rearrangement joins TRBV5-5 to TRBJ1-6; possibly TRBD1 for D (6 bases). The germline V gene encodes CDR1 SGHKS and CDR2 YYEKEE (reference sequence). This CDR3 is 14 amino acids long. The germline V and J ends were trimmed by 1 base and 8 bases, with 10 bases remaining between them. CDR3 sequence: CASSLTGLDSPLHF. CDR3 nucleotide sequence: TGTGCCAGCAGCTTGACAGGGCTCGATTCACCCCTCCACTTT.

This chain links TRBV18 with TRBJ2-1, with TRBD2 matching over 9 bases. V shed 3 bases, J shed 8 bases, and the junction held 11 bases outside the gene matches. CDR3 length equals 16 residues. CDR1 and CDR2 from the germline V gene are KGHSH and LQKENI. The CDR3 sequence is CASSPPLAGGVDEQFF. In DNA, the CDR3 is TGTGCCAGCTCACCCCCCCTTGCGGGGGGGGTAGATGAGCAGTTCTTC.

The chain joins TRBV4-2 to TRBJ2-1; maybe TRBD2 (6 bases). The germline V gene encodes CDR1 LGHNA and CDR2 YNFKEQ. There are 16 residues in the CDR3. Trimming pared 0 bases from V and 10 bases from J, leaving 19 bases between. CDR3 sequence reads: CASSQEAETSTWEQFF. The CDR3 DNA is TGTGCCAGCAGCCAAGAAGCCGAGACTAGTACGTGGGAGCAGTTCTTC.

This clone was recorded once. CDR3 region: CASSRGGGLKQETQYF. The CDR3 DNA is TGTGCCAGCAGCCGGGGAGGGGGACTCAAACAAGAGACCCAGTACTTC. V gene TRBV7-9 combines with J gene TRBJ2-5; weak D call: TRBD2 (7 bases). The CDR3 spans 16 residues. Germline V lookup: CDR1 SEHNR, CDR2 FQNEAQ (reference sequence). V was pared by 5 bases and J by 2 bases, with 18 bases between.

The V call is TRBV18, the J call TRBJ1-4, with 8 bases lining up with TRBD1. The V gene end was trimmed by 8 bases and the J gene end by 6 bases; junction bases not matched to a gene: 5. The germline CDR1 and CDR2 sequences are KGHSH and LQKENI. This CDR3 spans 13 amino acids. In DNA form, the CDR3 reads TGTGCCAGCGCAGACAGGGGAGATGAAAAACTGTTTTTT. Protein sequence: CASADRGDEKLFF.

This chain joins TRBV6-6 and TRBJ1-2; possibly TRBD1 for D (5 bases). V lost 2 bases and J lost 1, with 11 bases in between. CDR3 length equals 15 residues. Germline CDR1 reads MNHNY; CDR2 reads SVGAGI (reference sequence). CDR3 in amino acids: CASSYGTAHNYGYTF. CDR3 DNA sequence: TGTGCCAGCAGTTACGGGACCGCCCATAACTATGGCTACACCTTC.

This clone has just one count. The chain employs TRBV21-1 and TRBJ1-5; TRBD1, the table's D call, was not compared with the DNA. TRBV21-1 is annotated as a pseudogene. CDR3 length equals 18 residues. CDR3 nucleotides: TGTGCCAGCAGCAAAGGGGACAGGGCCGGGTATAGCAATCAGCCCCAGCATTTT. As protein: CASSKGDRAGYSNQPQHF.

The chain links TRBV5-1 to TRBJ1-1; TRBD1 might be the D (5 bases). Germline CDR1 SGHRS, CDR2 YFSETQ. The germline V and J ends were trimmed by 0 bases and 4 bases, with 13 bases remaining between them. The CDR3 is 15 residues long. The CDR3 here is CASSLDPGRTTEAFF. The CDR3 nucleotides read TGCGCCAGCAGCTTGGATCCGGGGCGAACCACTGAAGCTTTCTTT. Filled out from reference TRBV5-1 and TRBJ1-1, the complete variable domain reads KAGVTQTPRYLIKTRGQQVTLSCSPISGHRSVSWYQQTPGQGLQFLFEYFSETQRNKGNFPGRFSGRQFSNSRSEMNVSTLELGDSALYLCASSLDPGRTTEAFFGQGTRLTVV.

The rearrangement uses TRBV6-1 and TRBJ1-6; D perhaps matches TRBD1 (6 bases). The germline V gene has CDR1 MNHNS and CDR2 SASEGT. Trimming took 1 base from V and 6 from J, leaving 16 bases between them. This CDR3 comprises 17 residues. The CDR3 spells CASSEVGGQTINSPLHF. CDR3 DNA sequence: TGTGCCAGCAGTGAAGTGGGCGGACAGACGATTAATTCACCCCTCCACTTT.

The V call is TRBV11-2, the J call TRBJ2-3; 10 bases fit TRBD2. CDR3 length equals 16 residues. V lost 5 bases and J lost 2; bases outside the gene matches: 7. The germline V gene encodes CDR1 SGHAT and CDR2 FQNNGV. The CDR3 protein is CASSILAGVVTDTQYF. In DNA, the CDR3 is TGTGCCAGCAGCATTCTAGCGGGAGTTGTCACAGATACGCAGTATTTT.

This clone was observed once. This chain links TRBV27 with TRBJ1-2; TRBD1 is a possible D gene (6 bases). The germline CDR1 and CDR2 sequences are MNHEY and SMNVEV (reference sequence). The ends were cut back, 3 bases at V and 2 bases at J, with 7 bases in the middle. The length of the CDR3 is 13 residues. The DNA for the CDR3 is TGTGCCAGCAGTTTTCAGGGGAACTATGGCTACACCTTC. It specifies CASSFQGNYGYTF.

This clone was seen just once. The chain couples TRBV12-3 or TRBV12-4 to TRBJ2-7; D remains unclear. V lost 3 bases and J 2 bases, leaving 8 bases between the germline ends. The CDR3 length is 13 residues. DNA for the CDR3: TGTGCCAGCAGTTTTCCAGGTACCTACGAGCAGTACTTC. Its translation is CASSFPGTYEQYF.

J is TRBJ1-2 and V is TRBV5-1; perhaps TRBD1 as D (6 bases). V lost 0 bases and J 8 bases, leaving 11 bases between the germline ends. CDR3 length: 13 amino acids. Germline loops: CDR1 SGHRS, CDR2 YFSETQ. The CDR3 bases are TGCGCCAGCAGCTTGGGGACAGCTACAGGCTACACCTTC. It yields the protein CASSLGTATGYTF.

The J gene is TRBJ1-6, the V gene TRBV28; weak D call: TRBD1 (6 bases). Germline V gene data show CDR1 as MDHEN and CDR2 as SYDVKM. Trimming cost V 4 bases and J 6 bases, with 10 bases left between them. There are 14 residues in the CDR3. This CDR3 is CASSSQGSNSPLHF. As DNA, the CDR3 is TGTGCCAGCAGTTCACAGGGCAGTAATTCACCCCTCCACTTT. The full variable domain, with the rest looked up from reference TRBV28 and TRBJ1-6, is DVKVTQSSRYLVKRTGEKVFLECVQDMDHENMFWYRQDPGLGLRLIYFSYDVKMKEKGDIPEGYSVSREKKERFSLILESASTNQTSMYLCASSSQGSNSPLHFGNGTRLTVT.

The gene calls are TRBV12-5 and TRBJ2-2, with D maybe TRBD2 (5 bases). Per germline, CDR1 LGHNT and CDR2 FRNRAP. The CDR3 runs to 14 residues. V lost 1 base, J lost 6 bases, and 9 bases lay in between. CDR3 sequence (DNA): TGTGCTAGTGGTTTGGGGCAGGACTCCGGGGAGCTGTTTTTT. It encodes CASGLGQDSGELFF.